This TCR beta chain was recorded in a study of beta chain features in type 1 diabetes. This clone has a handful of counts. Its antigen is not identified. The investigators reverse transcribed all of the isolated RNA, so they sequenced expressed TCRB transcripts. Here immunoSEQ multiplex PCR was the method, and the copy in TCRdb shows in-frame clones only, minus some. The sample includes more than 550,000 clones, over 13% seen only once; the top ten take just under 0.04%. Whole-study findings and limits: For Type 1 diabetes patients, all four CD4+ subsets carried TCRB CDR3s that were moderately but significantly shorter.

The CDR3 is 17 residues long. Unmatched junction bases numbered 11, after V lost 2 bases and J lost 7 bases. Germline V lookup: CDR1 SGDLS, CDR2 YYNGEE. The clonotype comes from a man aged 18 to 29 with type 1 diabetes. The gene calls are TRBV9 and TRBJ2-3, with 12 nucleotides matching TRBD2. The sequenced material came from naive CD4+ T cells from blood. CDR3 nucleotides: TGTGCCAGCAGCGTGGGGCTAGCGGGAGGGCCTATCTATACGCAGTATTTT. This encodes CASSVGLAGGPIYTQYF.